Below, 29 T cell receptor beta chains from the same sample are listed, as sequenced in a study of spatial heterogeneity in lung cancer. Study findings and constraints: The number of expanded tumor alpha and beta chains correlated with mutation number.

TCRdb reprocessed the 5' RACE reads via MiXCR and lists one record per CDR3 protein. The data contain 9,000 to 10,000 distinct CDR3 sequences, roughly 13% of them seen just once; the ten biggest clones take up around an eighth. No antigen is known for these receptors. Described time point: sample taken at primary tumor resection. The sequenced sample was lung tumor tissue, obtained at surgery. The receptors stem from a male donor with early-stage non-small cell lung cancer.

The chain joins TRBV5-1 to TRBJ1-6; 7 bases align to TRBD1. Per germline, CDR1 SGHRS and CDR2 YFSETQ. J gave up 7 bases and V 0 bases, and 4 bases lay outside the gene matches. The CDR3 length is 15 residues. The DNA of the CDR3 is TGCGCCAGCAGCTTGGTCGGGGACAGCAATTCACCCCTCCACTTT. Residues: CASSLVGDSNSPLHF.

This clonotype was counted ten times or more. The V and J genes are TRBV27 and TRBJ2-7, with D hard to call. The CDR3 is 13 amino acids. Between the trimmed V and J ends, which lost 1 base and 5 bases, there was a span of 9 bases. Germline lookup yields CDR1 MNHEY and CDR2 SMNVEV (reference sequence). The chain's CDR3 is CASSLWGLDEQYF. The CDR3 DNA follows: TGTGCCAGCAGTTTATGGGGTCTCGACGAGCAGTACTTC.

This clonotype was counted at least ten times. The V gene is TRBV7-8, the J gene TRBJ2-3, with 14 bases lining up with TRBD2. Trimming removed 2 bases from V and 13 bases from J; junction bases left unmatched: 5. Germline loops: CDR1 SGHVS, CDR2 FQNEAQ. This CDR3 is 14 amino acids long. As DNA, the CDR3 is TGTGCCAGCAGCTTATCAGGGACTAGCGGGAGAAAGTATTTT. Amino acid sequence: CASSLSGTSGRKYF.

This clonotype was recorded many times. The chain is built from TRBV5-1 and TRBJ1-1; possible D gene TRBD1, 6 bases. CDR3 length: 11 residues. The germline gives CDR1 SGHRS, CDR2 YFSETQ. The V end lost 6 bases, the J end lost 6 bases, and 9 bases lay between the germline ends. The CDR3 loop reads CASKGEAEAFF. CDR3 nucleotide sequence: TGCGCCAGCAAGGGGGAGGCTGAAGCTTTCTTT.

At least ten counts were recorded for this clonotype. The V and J genes are TRBV10-3 and TRBJ2-3, with D perhaps TRBD2 (6 bases). From germline, CDR1 is ENHRY and CDR2 SYGVKD. The CDR3 extends over 18 amino acids. V shed 3 bases and J shed 3 bases, with 22 bases lying between them. The CDR3 loop reads CAISEAGGRAEWTDTQYF. In nucleotides, the CDR3 is TGTGCCATCAGTGAAGCCGGGGGTCGAGCAGAGTGGACAGATACGCAGTATTTT.

This clonotype was observed many times. The chain employs TRBV20-1 and TRBJ2-7; D is unclear. Germline CDR1 DFQATT, CDR2 SNEGSKA (reference sequence). The V end was cut by 4 bases, the J end by 1 base, with 5 bases between. This CDR3 is 11 amino acids long. CDR3 DNA: TGCAGTGCTATGGGATCCTACGAGCAGTACTTC. Protein product: CSAMGSYEQYF.

In its sample, this clonotype was seen many times. The chain is built from TRBV10-2 and TRBJ1-5; TRBD1 matches at 7 bases. V lost 3 bases and J lost 1; bases outside the gene matches: 3. Per the germline V gene, CDR1 is WSHSY and CDR2 is SAAADI. This CDR3 has 15 residues. The CDR3 protein is CASSDTGVSNQPQHF. The CDR3 region has the DNA TGCGCCAGCAGTGATACAGGGGTAAGCAATCAGCCCCAGCATTTT.

This clonotype was observed many times. This chain joins TRBV6-5 and TRBJ1-1; D is unclear. Trimming left V 0 bases short and J 2 bases short, with 13 bases between. This CDR3 has 16 amino acids. Germline CDR1 MNHEY, CDR2 SVGAGI. The DNA for the CDR3 is TGTGCCAGCAGTTACTCGATCGGGGTCTTTAACACTGAAGCTTTCTTT. Translating it yields CASSYSIGVFNTEAFF.

Ten or more counts support this clonotype. This rearrangement joins TRBV24-1 to TRBJ2-1, with 10 bases lining up with TRBD2. Germline lookup yields CDR1 KGHDR and CDR2 SFDVKD. V was clipped by 4 bases and J by 7 bases; unmatched bases: 18. The CDR3 runs 19 residues. The CDR3 sequence is CATSDPFAGLAGEGNEQFF. The CDR3 region has the DNA TGTGCCACCAGTGACCCCTTCGCAGGTCTAGCGGGAGAGGGGAATGAGCAGTTCTTC.

By share, this clonotype counts as medium-sized. The J gene is TRBJ2-7, the V gene TRBV7-3; maybe TRBD1 (6 bases). The V gene lost 10 bases and the J gene lost 1 base, with 11 bases spanning the gap. The CDR3 is made up of 12 amino acids. CDR1 and CDR2 from the germline V gene are SGHTA and FQGTGA. The CDR3 DNA is TGTGCCAAACAGGGTAATTCCTACGAGCAGTACTTC. Encoded protein: CAKQGNSYEQYF.

There are many counts of this clonotype. The chain carries TRBV7-8 and TRBJ2-2; D gene unclear. Germline V lookup: CDR1 SGHVS, CDR2 FQNEAQ. V was cut by 5 bases and J by 6 bases, with 13 bases left in between. The CDR3 is made up of 14 amino acids. The CDR3 is CASSVPPKSGELFF. As DNA, the CDR3 is TGTGCCAGCAGCGTACCCCCCAAATCCGGGGAGCTGTTTTTT.

Judged by abundance, this clonotype is medium-sized (0.01 to 0.1%). V gene TRBV10-2 combines with J gene TRBJ2-1, with TRBD2 as a possible D gene (5 bases). The CDR3 totals 15 residues. Trimming stripped 4 bases from V and 0 bases from J, with 10 bases between. Germline CDR1 reads WSHSY; CDR2 reads SAAADI. The CDR3 region has the DNA TGCGCCAGCAGTGGGAGCGGCAGCTCCTACAATGAGCAGTTCTTC. Its translation: CASSGSGSSYNEQFF.

In its sample, this clonotype was seen many times. V gene TRBV7-2 combines with J gene TRBJ1-3; 12 nucleotides line up with TRBD1. CDR1 and CDR2 (germline): SGHTA, FQGNSA. J gave up 2 bases and V 6 bases, and 8 bases lay outside the gene matches. The CDR3 has 17 residues. The CDR3 DNA reads as TGTGCCAGCAGGGCCGGGACAGGGGGCATAGCTGGAAACACCATATATTTT. Translation: CASRAGTGGIAGNTIYF.

In this sample, this clonotype turned up many times. V usage is TRBV7-3 and J usage is TRBJ2-5, with 9 positions matching TRBD1. The germline CDR1 and CDR2 sequences are SGHTA and FQGTGA. The length of the CDR3 is 16 residues. The V segment lost 1 base and the J segment 2 bases; nucleotides outside the gene matches: 5. The CDR3 coding sequence is TGTGCCAGCAGCTTAAATGGACAGGGGACACAAGAGACCCAGTACTTC. This gives the protein CASSLNGQGTQETQYF.

The chain links TRBV10-3 to TRBJ2-7, with TRBD1 matching 7 bases. The V gene end was trimmed by 0 bases and the J gene end by 2 bases; junction bases not matched to a gene: 1. Germline V lookup: CDR1 ENHRY, CDR2 SYGVKD. This CDR3 is 14 amino acids long. CDR3 residues: CAISESGQPYEQYF. The CDR3 DNA follows: TGTGCCATCAGTGAGTCGGGACAGCCCTACGAGCAGTACTTC.

This clonotype was counted between two and nine times. A much larger clone lies a single base off, so this may be a read error. This sequence joins TRBV6-2 or TRBV6-3 and TRBJ1-5; tentatively, D is TRBD1 (5 bases). With 2 bases removed from V and 0 bases from J, the gap between germline ends came to 14 bases. Germline loops: CDR1 MNHEY, CDR2 SVGEGT. The CDR3 loop spans 17 amino acids. The CDR3 loop reads CASSYTGAGLSNQPQHF. The CDR3 nucleotides are TGTGCCAGCAGTTACACTGGGGCAGGGCTTAGCAATCAGCCCCAGCATTTT.

The sample holds many counts of this clonotype. The chain recombines TRBV29-1 with TRBJ2-7, with unresolved D. Trimming cost V 5 bases and J 0 bases, with 5 bases left between them. The CDR3 covers 11 residues. CDR1 and CDR2 (germline): SQVTM, ANQGSEA. The DNA for the CDR3 is TGCAGCGTTTGGAGCTCCTACGAGCAGTACTTC. It specifies CSVWSSYEQYF.

This clonotype was seen many times. V and J are TRBV3-1 and TRBJ1-1; no clear D. The CDR3 contains 17 residues. In germline, CDR1 is LGHDT, CDR2 YNNKEL (reference sequence). With 1 base removed from V and 1 base from J, the gap between germline ends came to 16 bases. CDR3 sequence: CASSQAPPSFWNTEAFF. The CDR3 region has the DNA TGTGCCAGCAGCCAAGCCCCACCATCCTTCTGGAACACTGAAGCTTTCTTT.

This clonotype was seen repeatedly, ten times or more. The chain has TRBV20-1 and TRBJ2-7; 9 bases agree with TRBD2. The ends lost 1 base at V and 2 bases at J; junction bases unmatched: 6. Germline V gives CDR1 DFQATT, CDR2 SNEGSKA (reference sequence). There are 15 residues in the CDR3. The CDR3 region has the DNA TGCAGTGCTAGAGTGGCGACTAGCGGCACCTACGAGCAGTACTTC. The encoded protein is CSARVATSGTYEQYF.

At least ten counts were recorded for this clonotype. This chain uses TRBV18 with TRBJ2-7; 7 positions agree with TRBD2. J lost 2 bases, V lost 3 bases, and 7 bases had no gene match. The CDR3 has 15 residues. Germline V lookup: CDR1 KGHSH, CDR2 LQKENI. Written as DNA, the CDR3 is TGTGCCAGCTCACCGGATCAGGGACTACCCTACGAGCAGTACTTC. This sequence encodes CASSPDQGLPYEQYF.

In this sample, this clonotype turned up many times. The J gene is TRBJ2-3, the V gene TRBV6-6; D is unresolved. V was trimmed by 6 bases and J by 0 bases, leaving 10 bases between them. Looked up from germline, CDR1 is MNHNY and CDR2 is SVGAGI (reference sequence). This CDR3 is 14 amino acids long. The CDR3 protein is CASSPPRSTDTQYF. In DNA form, the CDR3 reads TGTGCCAGCAGCCCCCCAAGGAGCACAGATACGCAGTATTTT.

This clonotype was seen at least ten times. The chain has TRBV12-3 or TRBV12-4 and TRBJ1-5, with D hard to call. Trimming cost V 3 bases and J 3 bases, with 9 bases left between them. The CDR3 totals 14 residues. CDR3 bases: TGTGCCAGCAGTTTTGGGCAGTTCAATCAGCCCCAGCATTTT. Translated: CASSFGQFNQPQHF.

This clonotype has at least ten counts. The chain has TRBV12-3 or TRBV12-4 and TRBJ2-7, with D possibly matching TRBD2 (5 bases). The CDR3 runs 15 residues. V lost 3 bases to trimming and J lost 0 bases, with 12 bases between them. CDR3 amino acids: CASSLRLRTSYEQYF. Written as DNA, the CDR3 is TGTGCCAGCAGTTTGAGACTACGTACCTCCTACGAGCAGTACTTC.

The chain has TRBV28 and TRBJ2-3, with D unresolved. The CDR3 runs 15 residues. CDR1 MDHEN and CDR2 SYDVKM come from the germline V gene. The ends were cut back, 3 bases at V and 1 base at J, with 11 bases in the middle. The CDR3 region is CASSFVAFGTDTQYF. The CDR3 region has the DNA TGTGCCAGCAGTTTTGTCGCCTTTGGCACAGATACGCAGTATTTT. The variable domain in full, completed from reference TRBV28 and TRBJ2-3, reads DVKVTQSSRYLVKRTGEKVFLECVQDMDHENMFWYRQDPGLGLRLIYFSYDVKMKEKGDIPEGYSVSREKKERFSLILESASTNQTSMYLCASSFVAFGTDTQYFGPGTRLTVL.

This clonotype has at least ten counts. The gene calls are TRBV7-9 and TRBJ2-3; D might be TRBD2 (6 bases). V lost 3 bases and J lost 2, with 9 bases in between. This CDR3 is built from 14 residues. Germline CDR1 and CDR2: SEHNR and FQNEAQ (reference sequence). CDR3 nucleotides: TGTGCCAGCAGCTTGGAGGGGACCACAGATACGCAGTATTTT. This gives the protein CASSLEGTTDTQYF.

This clonotype was recorded at least ten times. The CDR3 loop reads CASVAGLNTDTQYF. DNA for the CDR3: TGTGCCAGCGTAGCGGGGCTCAACACAGATACGCAGTATTTT. The chain recombines TRBV2 with TRBJ2-3; 8 nucleotides align to TRBD2. The germline gives CDR1 SNHLY, CDR2 FYNNEI. The junction had 6 bases not matched to a gene; V was cut back by 8 bases and J by 2 bases. There are 14 residues in the CDR3.

This clonotype was detected ten times or more. This rearrangement joins TRBV7-8 to TRBJ2-5; TRBD1 matches at 7 bases. CDR3 size: 14 residues. Germline values: CDR1 SGHVS, CDR2 FQNEAQ. V shed 6 bases, J shed 3 bases, and the junction held 7 bases outside the gene matches. The CDR3 spells CASRRDDREETQYF. The CDR3 DNA sequence: TGTGCCAGCAGACGAGACGACAGGGAAGAGACCCAGTACTTC.

This clonotype occurred many times. The chain combines TRBV13 with TRBJ2-5, with 15 bases lining up with TRBD2. V shed 5 bases, J shed 2 bases, and the junction held 9 bases outside the gene matches. The CDR3 is 18 residues long. From germline, CDR1 is PRHDT and CDR2 FYEKMQ (reference sequence). The CDR3 coding sequence is TGTGCCAGCAGCCTCGGACTAGCGGGAGGGTACGGGCAAGAGACCCAGTACTTC. Encoded protein: CASSLGLAGGYGQETQYF.

By sample share, this clonotype is medium-sized (0.01 to 0.1%). The V call is TRBV29-1, the J call TRBJ2-4, with 10 bases fitting TRBD1. V lost 4 bases, J lost 9 bases, and 6 bases stayed unmatched. CDR1 SQVTM and CDR2 ANQGSEA come from the germline V gene. The CDR3 length is 13 residues. CDR3 bases: TGCAGCGTTGGAGGGACAGGGGTTACCATTCAGTACTTC. This translates into CSVGGTGVTIQYF.